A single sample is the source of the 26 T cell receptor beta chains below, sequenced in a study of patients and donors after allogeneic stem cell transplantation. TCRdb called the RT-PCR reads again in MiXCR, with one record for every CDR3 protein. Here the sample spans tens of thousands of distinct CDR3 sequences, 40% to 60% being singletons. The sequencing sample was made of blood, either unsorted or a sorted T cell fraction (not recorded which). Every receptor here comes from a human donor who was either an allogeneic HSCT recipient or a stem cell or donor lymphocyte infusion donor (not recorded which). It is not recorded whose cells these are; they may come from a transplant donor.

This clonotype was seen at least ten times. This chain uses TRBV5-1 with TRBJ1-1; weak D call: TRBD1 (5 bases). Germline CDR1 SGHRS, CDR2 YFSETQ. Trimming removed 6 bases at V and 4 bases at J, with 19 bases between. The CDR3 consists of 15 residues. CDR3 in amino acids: CASTLNYGGGTEAFF. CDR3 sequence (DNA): TGCGCCAGCACCCTGAATTATGGGGGTGGCACTGAAGCTTTCTTT.

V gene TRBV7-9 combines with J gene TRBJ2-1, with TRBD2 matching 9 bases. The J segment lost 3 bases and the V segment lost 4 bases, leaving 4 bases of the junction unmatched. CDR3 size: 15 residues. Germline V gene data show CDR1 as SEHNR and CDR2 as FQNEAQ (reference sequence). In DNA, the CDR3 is TGTGCCAGCAGCTACCTGACTAGCGGCTACAATGAGCAGTTCTTC. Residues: CASSYLTSGYNEQFF.

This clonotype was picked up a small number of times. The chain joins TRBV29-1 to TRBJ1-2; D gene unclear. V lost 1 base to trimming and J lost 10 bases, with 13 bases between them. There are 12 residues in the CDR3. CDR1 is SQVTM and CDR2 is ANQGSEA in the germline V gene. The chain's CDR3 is CSVEGAISDYTF. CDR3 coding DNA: TGCAGCGTTGAAGGGGCAATAAGTGACTACACCTTC.

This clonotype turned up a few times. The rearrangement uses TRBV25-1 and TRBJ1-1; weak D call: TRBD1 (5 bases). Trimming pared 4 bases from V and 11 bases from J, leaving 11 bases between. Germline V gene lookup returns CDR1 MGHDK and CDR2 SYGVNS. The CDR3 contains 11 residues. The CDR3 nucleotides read TGTGCCAGCAGTGGGGGACCTAAGGCTTTCTTT. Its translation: CASSGGPKAFF.

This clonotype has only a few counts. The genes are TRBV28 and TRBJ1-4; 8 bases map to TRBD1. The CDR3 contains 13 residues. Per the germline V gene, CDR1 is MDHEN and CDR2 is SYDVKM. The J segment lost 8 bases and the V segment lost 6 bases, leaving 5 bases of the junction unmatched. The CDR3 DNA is TGTGCCAGCAGCCCGACAGGGGTCGAAAAACTGTTTTTT. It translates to CASSPTGVEKLFF.

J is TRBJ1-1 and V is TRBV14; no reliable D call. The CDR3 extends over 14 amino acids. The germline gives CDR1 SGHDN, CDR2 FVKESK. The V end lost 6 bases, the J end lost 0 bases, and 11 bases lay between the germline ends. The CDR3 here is CASRQNGLNTEAFF. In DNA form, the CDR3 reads TGTGCCAGCAGGCAAAACGGACTGAACACTGAAGCTTTCTTT.

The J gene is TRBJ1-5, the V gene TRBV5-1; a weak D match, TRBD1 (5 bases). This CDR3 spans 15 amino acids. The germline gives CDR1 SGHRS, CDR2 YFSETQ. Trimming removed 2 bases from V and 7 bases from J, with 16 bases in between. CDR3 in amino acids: CASSLRGAGGQPQHF. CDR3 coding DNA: TGCGCCAGCAGCTTACGAGGGGCCGGCGGACAGCCCCAGCATTTT.

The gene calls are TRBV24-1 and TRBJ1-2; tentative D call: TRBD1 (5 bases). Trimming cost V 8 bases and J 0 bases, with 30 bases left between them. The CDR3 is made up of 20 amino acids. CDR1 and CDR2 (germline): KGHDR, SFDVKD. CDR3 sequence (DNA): TGTGCCACCACTAGAAAGCCTCGACAGACTCTCTTAGTTACTAACTATGGCTACACCTTC. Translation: CATTRKPRQTLLVTNYGYTF.

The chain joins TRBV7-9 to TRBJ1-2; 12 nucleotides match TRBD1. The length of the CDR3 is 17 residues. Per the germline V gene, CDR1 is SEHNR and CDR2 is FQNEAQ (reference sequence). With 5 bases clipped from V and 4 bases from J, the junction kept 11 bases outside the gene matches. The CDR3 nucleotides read TGTGCCAGCAGCCCCGGGACAGGGGGCTCAATAGGCTATGGCTACACCTTC. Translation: CASSPGTGGSIGYGYTF.

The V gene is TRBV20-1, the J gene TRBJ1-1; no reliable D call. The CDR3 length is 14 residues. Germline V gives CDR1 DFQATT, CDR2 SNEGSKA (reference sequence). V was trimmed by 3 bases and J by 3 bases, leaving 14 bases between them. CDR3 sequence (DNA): TGCAGTGCTAGTATTCAGGACGGGTACACTGAAGCTTTCTTT. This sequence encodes CSASIQDGYTEAFF.

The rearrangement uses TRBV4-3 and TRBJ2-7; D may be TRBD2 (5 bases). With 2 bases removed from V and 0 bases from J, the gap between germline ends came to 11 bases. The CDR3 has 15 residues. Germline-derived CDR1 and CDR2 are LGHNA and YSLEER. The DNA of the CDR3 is TGCGCCAGCAGCCAATCGGTGGCGGGCTCCTACGAGCAGTACTTC. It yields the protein CASSQSVAGSYEQYF.

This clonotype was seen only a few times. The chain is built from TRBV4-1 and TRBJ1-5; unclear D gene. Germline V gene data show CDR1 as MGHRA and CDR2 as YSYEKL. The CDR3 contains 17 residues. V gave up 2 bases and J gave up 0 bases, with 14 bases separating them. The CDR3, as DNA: TGCGCCAGCAGCCAAAAGGGCCTGGGTGATAGCAATCAGCCCCAGCATTTT. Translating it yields CASSQKGLGDSNQPQHF.

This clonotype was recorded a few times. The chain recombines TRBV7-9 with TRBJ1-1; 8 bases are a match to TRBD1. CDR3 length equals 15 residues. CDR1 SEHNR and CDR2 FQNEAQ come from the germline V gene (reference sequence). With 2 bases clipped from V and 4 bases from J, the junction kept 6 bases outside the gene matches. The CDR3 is CASSLWTGMATEAFF. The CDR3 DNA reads TGTGCCAGCAGCTTATGGACAGGGATGGCCACTGAAGCTTTCTTT.

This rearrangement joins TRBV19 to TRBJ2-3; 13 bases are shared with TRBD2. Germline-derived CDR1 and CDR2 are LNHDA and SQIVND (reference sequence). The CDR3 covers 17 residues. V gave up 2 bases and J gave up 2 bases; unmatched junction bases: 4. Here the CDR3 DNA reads TGTGCCAGTAGTATACACGGGACTAGCGGGACCACAGATACGCAGTATTTT. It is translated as CASSIHGTSGTTDTQYF. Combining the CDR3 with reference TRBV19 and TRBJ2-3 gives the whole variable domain DGGITQSPKYLFRKEGQNVTLSCEQNLNHDAMYWYRQDPGQGLRLIYYSQIVNDFQKGDIAEGYSVSREKKESFPLTVTSAQKNPTAFYLCASSIHGTSGTTDTQYFGPGTRLTVL.

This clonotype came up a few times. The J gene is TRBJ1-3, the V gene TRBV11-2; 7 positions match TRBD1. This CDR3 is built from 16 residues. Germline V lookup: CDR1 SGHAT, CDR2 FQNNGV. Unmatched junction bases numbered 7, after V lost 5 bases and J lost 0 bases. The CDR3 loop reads CASSEYRGLSGNTIYF. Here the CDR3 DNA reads TGTGCCAGCAGCGAGTACAGGGGACTCTCTGGAAACACCATATATTTT.

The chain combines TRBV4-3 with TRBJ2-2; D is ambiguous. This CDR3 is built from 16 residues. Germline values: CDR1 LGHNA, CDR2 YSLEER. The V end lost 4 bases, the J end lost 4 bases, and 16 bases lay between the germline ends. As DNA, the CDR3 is TGCGCCAGCAGCCCTAGTGCAGACCCGACCACCGGGGAGCTGTTTTTT. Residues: CASSPSADPTTGELFF.

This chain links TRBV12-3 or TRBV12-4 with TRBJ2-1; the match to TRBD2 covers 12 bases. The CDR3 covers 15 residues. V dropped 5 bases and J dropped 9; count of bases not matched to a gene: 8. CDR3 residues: CASSVLAGGNREQFF. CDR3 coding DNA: TGTGCCAGCAGTGTACTAGCGGGAGGTAATCGTGAGCAGTTCTTC.

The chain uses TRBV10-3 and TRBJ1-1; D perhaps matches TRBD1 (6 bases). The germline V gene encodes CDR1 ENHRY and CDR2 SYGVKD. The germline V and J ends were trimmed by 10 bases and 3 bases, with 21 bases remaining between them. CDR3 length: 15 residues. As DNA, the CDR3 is TGTGCCACTTCCGGTTCGGGGGGCCGGGACACTGAAGCTTTCTTT. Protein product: CATSGSGGRDTEAFF.

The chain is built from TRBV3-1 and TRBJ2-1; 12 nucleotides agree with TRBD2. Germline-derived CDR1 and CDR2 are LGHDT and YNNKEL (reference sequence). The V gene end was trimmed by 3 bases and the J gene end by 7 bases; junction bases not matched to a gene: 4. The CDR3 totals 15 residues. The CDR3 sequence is CASSQTSGRSNEQFF. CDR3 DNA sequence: TGTGCCAGCAGCCAGACTAGCGGGAGATCGAATGAGCAGTTCTTC.

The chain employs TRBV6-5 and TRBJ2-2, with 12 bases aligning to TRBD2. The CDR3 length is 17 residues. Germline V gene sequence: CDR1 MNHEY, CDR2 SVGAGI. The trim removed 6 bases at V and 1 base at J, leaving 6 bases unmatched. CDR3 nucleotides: TGTGCCAGCAGGCTAACTAGCGGGAGGTTGAACACCGGGGAGCTGTTTTTT. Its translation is CASRLTSGRLNTGELFF.

CDR3 nucleotide sequence: TGTGCCAGCAGTGCAGGGGGTGAAGCTTTCTTT. Residues: CASSAGGEAFF. The chain employs TRBV28 and TRBJ1-1, with 7 positions matching TRBD1. This CDR3 has 11 amino acids. Per germline, CDR1 MDHEN and CDR2 SYDVKM. V gave up 5 bases and J gave up 7 bases; unmatched junction bases: 1. Supplemented by reference TRBV28 and TRBJ1-1, the full variable domain reads DVKVTQSSRYLVKRTGEKVFLECVQDMDHENMFWYRQDPGLGLRLIYFSYDVKMKEKGDIPEGYSVSREKKERFSLILESASTNQTSMYLCASSAGGEAFFGQGTRLTVV.

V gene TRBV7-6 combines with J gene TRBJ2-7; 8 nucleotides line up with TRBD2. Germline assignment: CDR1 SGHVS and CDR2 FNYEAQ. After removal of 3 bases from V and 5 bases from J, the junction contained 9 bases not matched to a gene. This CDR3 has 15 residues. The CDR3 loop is CASSLFSGGPDEQYF. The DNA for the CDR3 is TGTGCCAGCAGCTTGTTTTCGGGAGGGCCTGACGAGCAGTACTTC.

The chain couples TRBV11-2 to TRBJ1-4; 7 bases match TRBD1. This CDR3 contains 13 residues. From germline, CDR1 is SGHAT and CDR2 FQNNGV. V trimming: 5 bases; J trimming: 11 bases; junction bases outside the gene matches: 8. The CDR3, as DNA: TGTGCCAGCAGCGGCACAGGGGATGTGAAACTGTTTTTT. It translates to CASSGTGDVKLFF.

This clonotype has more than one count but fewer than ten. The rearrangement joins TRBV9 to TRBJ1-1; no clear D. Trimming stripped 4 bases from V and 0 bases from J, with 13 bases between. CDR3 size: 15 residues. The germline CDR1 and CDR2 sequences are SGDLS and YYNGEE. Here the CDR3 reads CASSPRLVMNTEAFF. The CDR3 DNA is TGTGCCAGCAGCCCCCGCCTCGTGATGAACACTGAAGCTTTCTTT.

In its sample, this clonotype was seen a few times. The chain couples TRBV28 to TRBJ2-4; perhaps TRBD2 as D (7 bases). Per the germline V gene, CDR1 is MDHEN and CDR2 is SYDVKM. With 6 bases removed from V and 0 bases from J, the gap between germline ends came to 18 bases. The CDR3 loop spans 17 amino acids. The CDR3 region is CASRRRGAGLAKNIQYF. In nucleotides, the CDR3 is TGTGCCAGCAGGCGACGGGGGGCAGGTCTAGCCAAAAACATTCAGTACTTC.

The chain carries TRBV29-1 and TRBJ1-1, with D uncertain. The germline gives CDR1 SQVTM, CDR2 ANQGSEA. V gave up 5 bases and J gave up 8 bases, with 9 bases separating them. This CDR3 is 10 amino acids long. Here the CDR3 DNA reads TGCAGCGTTCTACCTCTGGAAGCTTTCTTT. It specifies CSVLPLEAFF.